These 29 T cell receptor beta chains were sequenced from one sample in a study of T cell responses to AZD1222 COVID-19 vaccine. Sequenced by immunoSEQ multiplex PCR; TCRdb stores in-frame clones only, minus some. The sample includes more than 150,000 clones, over 70% of them seen just once. The source was peripheral blood, collected on day 0 of MenACWY control vaccination. These TCRs come from an adult in good health.

The rearrangement joins TRBV9 to TRBJ1-4; D may be TRBD1 (5 bases). This CDR3 has 16 residues. Trimming removed 0 bases from V and 4 bases from J, with 13 bases in between. Germline values: CDR1 SGDLS, CDR2 YYNGEE. In nucleotides, the CDR3 is TGTGCCAGCAGCGTAGGGGGCGGCCTCGGTAATGAAAAACTGTTTTTT. Its protein is CASSVGGGLGNEKLFF.

This chain's CDR3 is CASRPALGRLPNYGYTF. In DNA, the CDR3 is TGTGCAAGTCGCCCTGCCCTAGGACGGCTTCCTAACTATGGCTACACCTTC. V gene TRBV12-2 combines with J gene TRBJ1-2. TRBV12-2 is a recognized pseudogene. This CDR3 is built from 17 residues.

The V and J genes are TRBV19 and TRBJ2-7; 8 nucleotides match TRBD2. V was clipped by 5 bases and J by 0 bases; unmatched bases: 3. CDR1 is LNHDA and CDR2 is SQIVND in the germline V gene (reference sequence). The CDR3 is 14 amino acids. CDR3 residues: CASSPAGGSYEQYF. The CDR3 bases are TGTGCCAGTAGTCCGGCGGGGGGCTCCTACGAGCAGTACTTC.

This clone was observed a few times. This CDR3 is CSASSQGISNQPQHF. In nucleotides, the CDR3 is TGCAGTGCTAGTTCGCAGGGCATTAGCAATCAGCCCCAGCATTTT. The rearrangement links TRBV20-1 to TRBJ1-5, with D possibly matching TRBD1 (5 bases). The CDR3 extends over 15 amino acids. Trimming removed 3 bases at V and 0 bases at J, with 12 bases between. CDR1 is DFQATT, CDR2 SNEGSKA, per germline (reference sequence).

The gene calls are TRBV7-8 and TRBJ1-5, with TRBD1 identical over 9 bases. The length of the CDR3 is 14 residues. Per germline, CDR1 SGHVS and CDR2 FQNEAQ. With V trimmed by 5 bases and J by 6 bases, 5 bases remained unmatched. CDR3 coding DNA: TGTGCCAGCAGCCCCCGGGACAGGGCTCAGCCCCAGCATTTT. Translated, it gives CASSPRDRAQPQHF.

The V gene is TRBV5-1, the J gene TRBJ1-3, with 7 bases matching TRBD1. CDR1 is SGHRS, CDR2 YFSETQ, per germline. With 4 bases clipped from V and 4 bases from J, the junction kept 8 bases outside the gene matches. This CDR3 contains 15 residues. This chain's CDR3 is CASSPTDRAGNTIYF. In DNA, the CDR3 is TGCGCCAGCAGCCCTACAGACAGGGCCGGAAACACCATATATTTT.

The chain is built from TRBV2 and TRBJ1-3; D perhaps matches TRBD1 (5 bases). Germline CDR1 and CDR2: SNHLY and FYNNEI. The CDR3 totals 15 residues. The ends were cut back, 9 bases at V and 0 bases at J, with 15 bases in the middle. CDR3 loop: CARDAAGASGNTIYF. The CDR3 coding sequence is TGTGCCAGAGACGCGGCTGGGGCCTCTGGAAACACCATATATTTT.

Details on this clone: Other DNA sequences of this sample code for an identical CDR3. The chain uses TRBV7-2 and TRBJ1-2, with D unresolved. CDR1 SGHTA and CDR2 FQGNSA come from the germline V gene. The CDR3 sequence is 13 residues long. Trimming took off 0 bases at V and 6 bases at J, with 8 bases between the two ends. The CDR3, as DNA: TGTGCCAGCAGCTTAGCAGGGTGGGATGGCTACACCTTC. Translation: CASSLAGWDGYTF.

The chain's CDR3 is CASTEVGLVAEAFF. The CDR3 DNA follows: TGCGCCAGCACTGAGGTAGGGTTGGTCGCTGAAGCTTTCTTT. The genes are TRBV5-1 and TRBJ1-1; D call uncertain. This CDR3 is built from 14 residues. The germline V gene has CDR1 SGHRS and CDR2 YFSETQ. Trimming pared 6 bases from V and 6 bases from J, leaving 18 bases between.

The V call is TRBV6-5, the J call TRBJ2-7; D possibly corresponds to TRBD1 (6 bases). Trimming pared 5 bases from V and 7 bases from J, leaving 15 bases between. The CDR3 is 13 amino acids. Germline V gene lookup returns CDR1 MNHEY and CDR2 SVGAGI. The CDR3 bases are TGTGCCAGCAGTACACTGGGGGCGAAAGAGCAGTACTTC. This encodes CASSTLGAKEQYF.

This sequence joins TRBV7-3 and TRBJ2-5, with D hard to call. The germline V and J ends were trimmed by 2 bases and 4 bases, with 8 bases remaining between them. The germline gives CDR1 SGHTA, CDR2 FQGTGA. The CDR3 has 13 amino acids. The CDR3 DNA reads TGTGCCAGCAGCTTAGGTCCTGGAGAGACCCAGTACTTC. Protein sequence: CASSLGPGETQYF.

V usage is TRBV7-9 and J usage is TRBJ2-1, with 9 bases fitting TRBD1. In germline, CDR1 is SEHNR, CDR2 FQNEAQ (reference sequence). V was pared by 4 bases and J by 1 base, with 8 bases of the junction left unmatched. This CDR3 is 17 amino acids long. The CDR3 coding sequence is TGTGCCAGCAGCTCCAGAGGACAGGGGAATTCCTACAATGAGCAGTTCTTC. Translation gives CASSSRGQGNSYNEQFF. Combining the CDR3 with reference TRBV7-9 and TRBJ2-1 gives the whole variable domain DTGVSQNPRHKITKRGQNVTFRCDPISEHNRLYWYRQTLGQGPEFLTYFQNEAQLEKSRLLSDRFSAERPKGSFSTLEIQRTEQGDSAMYLCASSSRGQGNSYNEQFFGPGTRLTVL.

Only one count was recorded for this clone. The chain joins TRBV6-1 to TRBJ1-5; D ambiguous. The CDR3 contains 12 residues. V gave up 1 base and J gave up 9 bases, with 7 bases separating them. Germline CDR1 and CDR2: MNHNS and SASEGT. For the CDR3, the DNA is TGTGCCAGCAGTGAAGTGGAGGGGCCCCAGCATTTT. Protein product: CASSEVEGPQHF.

This clone was counted between two and nine times. V usage is TRBV6-1 and J usage is TRBJ2-4; a possible D gene is TRBD2 (5 bases). This CDR3 is built from 15 residues. Trimming pared 3 bases from V and 0 bases from J, leaving 9 bases between. Germline V lookup: CDR1 MNHNS, CDR2 SASEGT. Here the CDR3 reads CASSEIGLAKNIQYF. DNA for the CDR3: TGTGCCAGCAGTGAGATAGGACTAGCCAAAAACATTCAGTACTTC.

With regard to this clone: Mismatch with germline at one junction end may stem from a read error. The CDR3 spells CASTLDGTSRSYEQYF. The CDR3, as DNA: TGCGCCAGCACCTTGGATGGGACTAGCCGCTCCTACGAGCAGTACTTC. The rearrangement links TRBV5-1 to TRBJ2-7, with TRBD2 identical over 9 bases. Germline CDR1 reads SGHRS; CDR2 reads YFSETQ. CDR3 length: 16 amino acids.

This chain connects TRBV6-1 to TRBJ1-6; D is possibly TRBD1 (6 bases). Per the germline V gene, CDR1 is MNHNS and CDR2 is SASEGT. The V gene lost 2 bases and the J gene lost 6 bases, with 17 bases spanning the gap. This CDR3 comprises 17 residues. The CDR3 region is CASSERNQGLFNSPLHF. CDR3 sequence (DNA): TGTGCCAGCAGTGAAAGGAATCAGGGGCTATTTAATTCACCCCTCCACTTT.

This rearrangement joins TRBV7-3 to TRBJ2-1; tentative D call: TRBD1 (5 bases). The CDR3 runs to 12 residues. Deletions cut 5 bases from V and 7 bases from J, with 9 bases between. Per the germline V gene, CDR1 is SGHTA and CDR2 is FQGTGA. CDR3 in amino acids: CASSPAGNEQFF. The DNA of the CDR3 is TGTGCCAGCAGCCCGGCAGGGAATGAGCAGTTCTTC.

The CDR3 loop is CASSDGDRSGRREKLFF. The CDR3 coding sequence is TGTGCCAGCAGTGATGGGGACAGAAGTGGGAGAAGAGAAAAACTGTTTTTT. V is TRBV2 and J is TRBJ1-4; 7 bases fit TRBD1. This CDR3 region has 17 residues. The V gene end was trimmed by 3 bases and the J gene end by 8 bases; junction bases not matched to a gene: 15. Germline V lookup: CDR1 SNHLY, CDR2 FYNNEI.

The chain combines TRBV4-3 with TRBJ2-7; 7 bases map to TRBD1. J gave up 3 bases and V 3 bases, and 8 bases lay outside the gene matches. There are 15 residues in the CDR3. Germline values: CDR1 LGHNA, CDR2 YSLEER. CDR3 DNA: TGCGCCAGCAGCCAGAGCGACAGGGATCACTACGAGCAGTACTTC. Its protein is CASSQSDRDHYEQYF.

Only one count was recorded for this clone. The chain joins TRBV4-2 to TRBJ1-1; 7 bases match TRBD1. The CDR3 covers 15 residues. The germline V gene has CDR1 LGHNA and CDR2 YNFKEQ. The trim removed 2 bases at V and 0 bases at J, leaving 3 bases unmatched. The CDR3 coding sequence is TGTGCCAGCAGCCAAAACAGGGGAATGAACACTGAAGCTTTCTTT. This translates into CASSQNRGMNTEAFF.

The genes are TRBV14 and TRBJ1-3; D not certain. Germline values: CDR1 SGHDN, CDR2 FVKESK. V shed 4 bases and J shed 0 bases, with 13 bases lying between them. This CDR3 contains 16 residues. The CDR3 loop reads CASSPTLANSGNTIYF. In DNA form, the CDR3 reads TGTGCCAGCAGCCCAACCCTTGCGAACTCTGGAAACACCATATATTTT. Full variable domain (missing parts from reference TRBV14 and TRBJ1-3): EAGVTQFPSHSVIEKGQTVTLRCDPISGHDNLYWYRRVMGKEIKFLLHFVKESKQDESGMPNNRFLAERTGGTYSTLKVQPAELEDSGVYFCASSPTLANSGNTIYFGEGSWLTVV.

The chain has TRBV7-2 and TRBJ1-1, with D possibly matching TRBD1 (5 bases). CDR3 length equals 14 residues. Trimming pared 3 bases from V and 0 bases from J, leaving 8 bases between. The germline V gene has CDR1 SGHTA and CDR2 FQGNSA. Here the CDR3 reads CASSFQGLNTEAFF. In nucleotides, the CDR3 is TGTGCCAGCAGCTTCCAGGGATTGAACACTGAAGCTTTCTTT.

The chain employs TRBV29-1 and TRBJ1-1; unclear D gene. V gave up 7 bases and J gave up 1 base, with 7 bases separating them. Germline V CDR1 and CDR2: SQVTM, ANQGSEA. This CDR3 contains 11 residues. CDR3 nucleotide sequence: TGCAGCGGACACTCGAACACTGAAGCTTTCTTT. Translation gives CSGHSNTEAFF.

CDR3 in DNA: TGTGCCAGCAGTCCTATGGGGGGGAACACAGATACGCAGTATTTT. It specifies CASSPMGGNTDTQYF. The chain links TRBV9 to TRBJ2-3, with 7 bases matching TRBD2. CDR3 length equals 15 residues. Unmatched junction bases numbered 8, after V lost 5 bases and J lost 2 bases. CDR1 is SGDLS and CDR2 is YYNGEE in the germline V gene.

The chain carries TRBV15 and TRBJ2-2; 8 nucleotides agree with TRBD1. The CDR3 has 17 amino acids. Germline V gene lookup returns CDR1 LNHNV and CDR2 YYDKDF (reference sequence). With V trimmed by 0 bases and J by 5 bases, 8 bases remained unmatched. CDR3: CATSRDLDREATGELFF. The CDR3 region has the DNA TGTGCCACCAGCAGAGATCTGGACAGGGAGGCGACCGGGGAGCTGTTTTTT.

The chain couples TRBV7-2 to TRBJ2-3; 8 positions agree with TRBD2. CDR1 SGHTA and CDR2 FQGNSA come from the germline V gene. The CDR3 has 17 amino acids. The V and J ends lost 1 base and 2 bases, in that order; junction bases with no gene match: 8. The CDR3 bases are TGTGCCAGCAGCTTAGTTCAGCTAGCGGGCATCACAGATACGCAGTATTTT. Translation gives CASSLVQLAGITDTQYF.

The chain uses TRBV27 and TRBJ2-7; D is possibly TRBD1 (5 bases). This CDR3 has 14 amino acids. The V end lost 4 bases, the J end lost 3 bases, and 13 bases lay between the germline ends. Per germline, CDR1 MNHEY and CDR2 SMNVEV (reference sequence). CDR3 region: CASSSLAGRYEQYF. CDR3 nucleotides: TGTGCCAGCAGTTCTTTGGCAGGGCGCTACGAGCAGTACTTC.

This rearrangement joins TRBV5-4 to TRBJ2-3; no firm D call. The CDR3 is 13 amino acids. The germline CDR1 and CDR2 sequences are SGHNT and YYREEE (reference sequence). V dropped 2 bases and J dropped 1 base, with 5 bases sitting between them. In DNA form, the CDR3 reads TGTGCCAGCAGCTTCGACCGCACAGATACGCAGTATTTT. Translated, it gives CASSFDRTDTQYF.

This clone was seen once. V is TRBV28 and J is TRBJ1-2, with D possibly being TRBD1 (5 bases). Trimming left V 2 bases short and J 2 bases short, with 12 bases between. Germline assignment: CDR1 MDHEN and CDR2 SYDVKM. The CDR3 spans 15 residues. CDR3 coding DNA: TGTGCCAGCAGTTTAGGGGGTGCGGAAAACTATGGCTACACCTTC. Amino acids: CASSLGGAENYGYTF.